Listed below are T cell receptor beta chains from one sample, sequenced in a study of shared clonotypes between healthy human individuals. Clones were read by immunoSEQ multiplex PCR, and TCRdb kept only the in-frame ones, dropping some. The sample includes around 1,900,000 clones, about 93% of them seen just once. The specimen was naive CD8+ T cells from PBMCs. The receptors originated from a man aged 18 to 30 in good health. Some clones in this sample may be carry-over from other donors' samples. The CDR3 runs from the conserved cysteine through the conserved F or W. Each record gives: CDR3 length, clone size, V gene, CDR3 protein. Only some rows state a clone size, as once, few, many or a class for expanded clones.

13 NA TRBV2 CASSDRLSTEAFF
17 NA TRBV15 CATSRDVRSGRGNEQFF
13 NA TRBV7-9 CASSLDRGGEAFF
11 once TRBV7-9 CASSFINEQFF
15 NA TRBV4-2 CASSQDPGGPDTQYF
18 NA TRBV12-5 CASGQPQTSAANTGELFF
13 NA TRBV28 CASRRTGAGEQYF
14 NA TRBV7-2 CASSYGTSNTEAFF
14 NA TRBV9 CASSPNPGGNTIYF
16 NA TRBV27 CASSDVGTGKSYEQYF
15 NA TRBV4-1 CASSHTSGHTDTQYF
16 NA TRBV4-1 CASSHGQGVFLSEQYF
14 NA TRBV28 CASSAQGAGQPQHF
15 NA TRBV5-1 CASSLTGANQETQYF
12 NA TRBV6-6 CASIPGRNIQYF
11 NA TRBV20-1 CSARVLGEQYF
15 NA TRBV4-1 CASSGSALAKNIQYF
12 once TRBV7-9 CASSPLVDTQYF
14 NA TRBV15 CATSRGQGIYGYTF
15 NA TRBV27 CASSTIGQTSYEQYF
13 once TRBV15 CATSSGVSYEQYF
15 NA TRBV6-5 CASSTSRQGREKLFF
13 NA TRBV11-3 CASSLGARYEQYF
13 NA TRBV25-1 CASSGNSFNEQFF
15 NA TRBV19 CASSNSRAAVGELFF
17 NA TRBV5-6 CASSLEGRGRGNTEAFF
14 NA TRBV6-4 CASSDSAGGDTQYF
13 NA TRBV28 CASSLVREETQYF
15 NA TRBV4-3 CASSQDGTGYNEQFF
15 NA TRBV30 CAWGLDRTGNYEQYF
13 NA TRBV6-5 CASSYGTEETQYF
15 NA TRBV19 CASSTRDGYNYGYTF
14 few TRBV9 CASSVVQGASEAFF
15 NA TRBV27 CASSPNPSSYNEQFF
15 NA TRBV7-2 CASSPTYTTGNTIYF
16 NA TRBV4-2 CASSQEERSVSYEQYF
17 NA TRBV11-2 CASSLGWGGRATYEQYF
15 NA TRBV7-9 CASSPRISGNNEQFF
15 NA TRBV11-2 CASSLGRVLNTEAFF
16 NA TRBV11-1 CASSSRGDSSTGELFF
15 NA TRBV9 CASSNSGRARDTQYF
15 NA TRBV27 CASSLLLGGGTEAFF
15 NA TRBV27 CASSFGQAVAYEQYF
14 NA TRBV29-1 CSVQTGGLGQPQHF
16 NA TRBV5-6 CASSLWRTANTGELFF
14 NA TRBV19 CASSINRVLTEAFF
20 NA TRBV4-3 CASSQEGPRLAGGTYNEQFF
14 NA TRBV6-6 CASSYSGPSYEQYF
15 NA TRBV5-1 CASSLVASGTYEQYF
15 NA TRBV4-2 CASSQLAAAENEQFF
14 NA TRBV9 CASSGSGSYNEQFF
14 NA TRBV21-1 CASSKVPVTAEAFF
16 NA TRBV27 CASSLGVGTGFGGYTF
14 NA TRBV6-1 CASSEGTGRETQYF
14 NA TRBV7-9 CASSLVGDNQPQHF
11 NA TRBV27 CARGGAIEQYF
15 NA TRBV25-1 CASRDPRPRGNEQFF
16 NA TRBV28 CASREVAGELFNEQFF